A single sample gave rise to the 28 T cell receptor beta chains below, sequenced in a study of shared clonotypes between healthy human individuals. The repertoire was sequenced with immunoSEQ multiplex PCR; TCRdb's copy has only in-frame clones and lacks some. The top ten hold 1.5% of the sample, which has approximately 980,000 clones, over 75% seen once. The sample consisted of memory CD4+ T cells sorted from blood. Noted subset: CD45RA-negative fraction. These receptors were taken from a man aged 18 to 30 in good health.

The genes are TRBV19 and TRBJ2-3, with TRBD2 matching over 8 bases. Trimming removed 7 bases from V and 1 base from J; junction bases left unmatched: 4. The V gene's germline CDR1 is LNHDA and CDR2 SQIVND (reference sequence). The CDR3 is made up of 14 amino acids. DNA for the CDR3: TGTGCCAGTATCCAAGCGGGGGGCACAGATACGCAGTATTTT. It encodes CASIQAGGTDTQYF.

The sample holds one count of this clone. This chain connects TRBV5-1 to TRBJ1-2; TRBD1 aligns across 9 bases. CDR1 and CDR2 (germline): SGHRS, YFSETQ. J gave up 6 bases and V 0 bases, and 6 bases lay outside the gene matches. The CDR3 runs 15 residues. The CDR3 loop is CASSLDGQGRDGYTF. CDR3 bases: TGCGCCAGCAGCTTGGACGGACAGGGGAGGGATGGCTACACCTTC.

The chain combines TRBV5-3 with TRBJ2-1, with TRBD1 matching over 7 bases. TRBV5-3 is treated as an ORF (open reading frame) with a function not yet certain. The length of the CDR3 is 17 residues. The J segment lost 4 bases and the V segment lost 3 bases, leaving 13 bases of the junction unmatched. The CDR3 bases are TGTGCCAGAAGCTGCCCGTACCAGAGGGGGCTATACAATGAGCAGTTCTTC. It yields the protein CARSCPYQRGLYNEQFF.

The rearrangement uses TRBV10-3 and TRBJ2-5; 10 bases are shared with TRBD1. CDR3 length: 13 amino acids. Looked up from germline, CDR1 is ENHRY and CDR2 is SYGVKD. Trimming removed 6 bases from V and 5 bases from J; junction bases left unmatched: 3. The DNA of the CDR3 is TGTGCCATCAGATGGACAGGGGGGGAGACCCAGTACTTC. As protein: CAIRWTGGETQYF.

The rearrangement joins TRBV7-9 to TRBJ2-3, with D tentatively TRBD1 (6 bases). From germline, CDR1 is SEHNR and CDR2 FQNEAQ (reference sequence). The germline V and J ends were trimmed by 5 bases and 6 bases, with 18 bases remaining between them. This CDR3 spans 15 amino acids. In DNA, the CDR3 is TGTGCCAGCAGCCCTGGGGACACGCAAACGGATACGCAGTATTTT. Amino acids: CASSPGDTQTDTQYF. The complete variable domain, with remaining parts taken from reference TRBV7-9 and TRBJ2-3, reads DTGVSQNPRHKITKRGQNVTFRCDPISEHNRLYWYRQTLGQGPEFLTYFQNEAQLEKSRLLSDRFSAERPKGSFSTLEIQRTEQGDSAMYLCASSPGDTQTDTQYFGPGTRLTVL.

The chain carries TRBV6-4 and TRBJ2-5; 10 bases agree with TRBD1. CDR1 and CDR2 from the germline V gene are MRHNA and SNTAGT. The CDR3 totals 15 residues. Germline trimming cut 4 bases from V and 1 base from J; bases unmatched to any gene: 3. The CDR3 DNA follows: TGTGCCAGCAGTGTGACAGGGGGCTCCCAAGAGACCCAGTACTTC. Its protein product is CASSVTGGSQETQYF.

The table lists this clone with a few counts. The CDR3 bases are TGTGCCAGCAGTAAGCCAGGGGTAGCCAAAAACATTCAGTACTTC. Translated, it gives CASSKPGVAKNIQYF. This chain links TRBV28 with TRBJ2-4; a possible D gene is TRBD1 (6 bases). Trimming stripped 5 bases from V and 0 bases from J, with 11 bases between. CDR3 length equals 15 residues. Germline assignment: CDR1 MDHEN and CDR2 SYDVKM.

This chain links TRBV5-4 with TRBJ2-2; TRBD2 matches 13 bases. This CDR3 comprises 17 residues. The V gene end was trimmed by 5 bases and the J gene end by 0 bases; junction bases not matched to a gene: 4. CDR1 and CDR2 from the germline V gene are SGHNT and YYREEE (reference sequence). The CDR3 region is CASSTGLAGANTGELFF. In DNA, the CDR3 is TGTGCCAGCAGTACCGGACTAGCGGGAGCGAACACCGGGGAGCTGTTTTTT. The entire variable domain, with the rest obtained from reference TRBV5-4 and TRBJ2-2, is as follows: ETGVTQSPTHLIKTRGQQVTLRCSSQSGHNTVSWYQQALGQGPQFIFQYYREEENGRGNFPPRFSGLQFPNYSSELNVNALELDDSALYLCASSTGLAGANTGELFFGEGSRLTVL.

A few counts support this clone. This specimen includes other DNA sequences encoding the same CDR3. V gene TRBV7-2 combines with J gene TRBJ1-5; D is uncertain. Germline-derived CDR1 and CDR2 are SGHTA and FQGNSA. V was cut by 5 bases and J by 2 bases, with 10 bases left in between. CDR3 length: 14 amino acids. This CDR3 reads CASSPGGGNQPQHF. The CDR3 nucleotides read TGTGCCAGCAGCCCCGGTGGGGGCAATCAGCCCCAGCATTTT. Drawing the rest from reference TRBV7-2 and TRBJ1-5, the complete variable domain is GAGVSQSPSNKVTEKGKDVELRCDPISGHTALYWYRQSLGQGLEFLIYFQGNSAPDKSGLPSDRFSAERTGGSVSTLTIQRTQQEDSAVYLCASSPGGGNQPQHFGDGTRLSIL.

The genes are TRBV2 and TRBJ2-7, with D unresolved. CDR3 length: 12 amino acids. Trimming took 5 bases from V and 6 from J, leaving 11 bases between them. Germline V gene data show CDR1 as SNHLY and CDR2 as FYNNEI. The CDR3 here is CASSPLSVEQYF. The CDR3 DNA follows: TGTGCCAGCAGTCCCCTGTCAGTCGAGCAGTACTTC. The variable domain in full, with the rest retrieved from reference TRBV2 and TRBJ2-7, is EPEVTQTPSHQVTQMGQEVILRCVPISNHLYFYWYRQILGQKVEFLVSFYNNEISEKSEIFDDQFSVERPDGSNFTLKIRSTKLEDSAMYFCASSPLSVEQYFGPGTRLTVT.

Points on this clone: The sample has other DNA sequences that encode this CDR3 too. This chain joins TRBV6-6 and TRBJ1-5; unclear D gene. Germline V gene data show CDR1 as MNHNY and CDR2 as SVGAGI (reference sequence). V was shortened by 0 bases and J by 7 bases, with 4 bases between the two germline ends. The CDR3 has 12 residues. CDR3 loop: CASSYSGQPQHF. In nucleotides, the CDR3 is TGTGCCAGCAGTTACTCGGGGCAGCCCCAGCATTTT.

This chain links TRBV2 with TRBJ1-5, with D uncertain. Germline CDR1 is SNHLY and CDR2 is FYNNEI. Trimming shortened V by 0 bases and J by 3 bases, and 9 bases separated the two germline ends. The CDR3 consists of 15 residues. This chain's CDR3 is CASSEAPGINQPQHF. CDR3 nucleotides: TGTGCCAGCAGTGAAGCGCCGGGGATCAATCAGCCCCAGCATTTT.

The chain couples TRBV10-3 to TRBJ2-1, with D perhaps matching TRBD2 (6 bases). Germline V gene data show CDR1 as ENHRY and CDR2 as SYGVKD. The CDR3 sequence is 12 residues long. The V gene lost 2 bases and the J gene lost 12 bases, with 11 bases spanning the gap. CDR3 region: CAISEGRYGQFF. DNA for the CDR3: TGTGCCATCAGTGAGGGGAGGTATGGGCAGTTCTTC.

This clone was seen at least ten times. The V and J genes are TRBV19 and TRBJ1-2, with D unclear. With 8 bases removed from V and 8 bases from J, the gap between germline ends came to 24 bases. This CDR3 region has 15 residues. Germline V gene sequence: CDR1 LNHDA, CDR2 SQIVND (reference sequence). The DNA for the CDR3 is TGTGCCAGTCTACCCCTTGGCGCACAGAGAGTAGGCTACACCTTC. Encoded protein: CASLPLGAQRVGYTF. Filled out from reference TRBV19 and TRBJ1-2, the complete variable domain reads DGGITQSPKYLFRKEGQNVTLSCEQNLNHDAMYWYRQDPGQGLRLIYYSQIVNDFQKGDIAEGYSVSREKKESFPLTVTSAQKNPTAFYLCASLPLGAQRVGYTFGSGTRLTVV.

The V and J genes are TRBV29-1 and TRBJ1-3; the D is unclear. There are 13 residues in the CDR3. V was trimmed by 5 bases and J by 0 bases, leaving 8 bases between them. CDR1 and CDR2 (germline): SQVTM, ANQGSEA. Written as DNA, the CDR3 is TGCAGCGTTTTTGGGAGCTCTGGAAACACCATATATTTT. Translation gives CSVFGSSGNTIYF.

The chain is built from TRBV2 and TRBJ2-7; D is possibly TRBD2 (6 bases). This CDR3 region has 11 residues. V was cut by 2 bases and J by 9 bases, with 8 bases left in between. The germline V gene has CDR1 SNHLY and CDR2 FYNNEI. The CDR3 DNA reads as TGTGCCAGCAGTGAACAGGGAGGGCAGTACTTC. It codes for CASSEQGGQYF.

This clone has a handful of counts. The chain has TRBV5-1 and TRBJ2-7, with D possibly TRBD2 on 5 matching bases. Germline V gene sequence: CDR1 SGHRS, CDR2 YFSETQ. CDR3 size: 16 residues. The V and J ends lost 0 bases and 1 base respectively, with 14 bases between them. The CDR3 reads CASSLGELGRSYEQYF. CDR3 bases: TGCGCCAGCAGCTTGGGAGAACTAGGACGGTCCTACGAGCAGTACTTC.

The chain is built from TRBV5-4 and TRBJ1-1; the match to TRBD1 covers 7 bases. J lost 1 base, V lost 3 bases, and 9 bases had no gene match. The V gene's germline CDR1 is SGHNT and CDR2 YYREEE (reference sequence). The CDR3 consists of 16 residues. The CDR3 protein is CASSSPVGGRNTEAFF. The DNA for the CDR3 is TGTGCCAGCAGCTCCCCGGTAGGGGGCCGGAACACTGAAGCTTTCTTT.

The sample holds one count of this clone. The V gene is TRBV28, the J gene TRBJ2-1; 9 bases align to TRBD1. The ends lost 6 bases at V and 4 bases at J; junction bases unmatched: 7. CDR1 and CDR2 (germline): MDHEN, SYDVKM. The CDR3 has 15 amino acids. CDR3 sequence: CASRPRDRVYNEQFF. The DNA for the CDR3 is TGTGCCAGCAGGCCAAGGGACAGGGTTTACAATGAGCAGTTCTTC.

The J gene is TRBJ1-3, the V gene TRBV7-9, with no clear D. The CDR3 is 14 residues long. The V end lost 4 bases, the J end lost 6 bases, and 13 bases lay between the germline ends. Germline lookup yields CDR1 SEHNR and CDR2 FQNEAQ (reference sequence). CDR3 in amino acids: CASSSWGGENTIYF. The DNA of the CDR3 is TGTGCCAGCAGCTCTTGGGGAGGAGAAAACACCATATATTTT. The variable domain in full, with the rest retrieved from reference TRBV7-9 and TRBJ1-3, is DTGVSQNPRHKITKRGQNVTFRCDPISEHNRLYWYRQTLGQGPEFLTYFQNEAQLEKSRLLSDRFSAERPKGSFSTLEIQRTEQGDSAMYLCASSSWGGENTIYFGEGSWLTVV.

This clone appeared a single time. DNA for the CDR3: TGTGCCAGCACCTCCTCCGGGGGGAACACTGAAGCTTTCTTT. It yields the protein CASTSSGGNTEAFF. The V call is TRBV7-8, the J call TRBJ1-1; weak D call: TRBD1 (5 bases). V was pared by 7 bases and J by 1 base, with 13 bases between. Germline-derived CDR1 and CDR2 are SGHVS and FQNEAQ. CDR3 size: 14 residues.

This chain joins TRBV2 and TRBJ2-4, with 7 bases aligning to TRBD2. CDR3 length equals 13 residues. Per germline, CDR1 SNHLY and CDR2 FYNNEI. The ends lost 7 bases at V and 7 bases at J; junction bases unmatched: 7. The CDR3 DNA is TGTGCCAGCAAAAACTTGGGGGGGAACATTCAGTACTTC. Protein sequence: CASKNLGGNIQYF.

A note on this clone: At the DNA level, this CDR3 is encoded by other sequences in the same sample as well. Written as DNA, the CDR3 is TGTGCCAGCAGTGAGCTACAGTCACCCCTCCACTTT. This gives the protein CASSELQSPLHF. V is TRBV6-1 and J is TRBJ1-6; D not certain. CDR1 is MNHNS and CDR2 is SASEGT in the germline V gene. There are 12 residues in the CDR3. V gave up 3 bases and J gave up 10 bases, with 7 bases separating them.

Only a few counts were recorded for this clone. This sequence joins TRBV18 and TRBJ1-6, with 7 bases aligning to TRBD1. The V gene's germline CDR1 is KGHSH and CDR2 LQKENI. The CDR3 is 14 residues long. The junction had 5 bases not matched to a gene; V was cut back by 3 bases and J by 9 bases. This CDR3 is CASSPRDSRSPLHF. In DNA form, the CDR3 reads TGTGCCAGCTCACCCCGGGACAGTCGTTCACCCCTCCACTTT.

The chain links TRBV5-4 to TRBJ2-5, with D possibly matching TRBD2 (5 bases). V was trimmed by 6 bases and J by 1 base, leaving 16 bases between them. The germline CDR1 and CDR2 sequences are SGHNT and YYREEE (reference sequence). The CDR3 has 15 amino acids. This CDR3 reads CASTAQRNTQETQYF. The CDR3 bases are TGTGCCAGCACTGCCCAGCGGAACACCCAAGAGACCCAGTACTTC. Looking up the rest from reference TRBV5-4 and TRBJ2-5 gives the full variable domain: ETGVTQSPTHLIKTRGQQVTLRCSSQSGHNTVSWYQQALGQGPQFIFQYYREEENGRGNFPPRFSGLQFPNYSSELNVNALELDDSALYLCASTAQRNTQETQYFGPGTRLLVL.

The V gene is TRBV18, the J gene TRBJ2-2, with 10 bases matching TRBD2. V lost 2 bases, J lost 5 bases, and 5 bases stayed unmatched. The CDR3 runs 16 residues. Germline lookup yields CDR1 KGHSH and CDR2 LQKENI. As DNA, the CDR3 is TGTGCCAGCTCACCAGGGCTAGCGGGAGTAACCGGGGAGCTGTTTTTT. It translates to CASSPGLAGVTGELFF.

The gene calls are TRBV5-1 and TRBJ2-5, with D unclear. Germline CDR1 is SGHRS and CDR2 is YFSETQ. The CDR3 extends over 14 amino acids. Deletions cut 4 bases from V and 1 base from J, with 11 bases between. CDR3 in amino acids: CASSRYPSQETQYF. As DNA, the CDR3 is TGCGCCAGCAGCCGTTACCCCAGCCAAGAGACCCAGTACTTC.

This CDR3 reads CASSPYPDVTYEQYF. The CDR3 DNA reads as TGTGCCAGCTCACCTTACCCAGACGTGACCTACGAGCAGTACTTC. This sequence joins TRBV18 and TRBJ2-7, with D hard to call. The germline CDR1 and CDR2 sequences are KGHSH and LQKENI. This CDR3 has 15 residues. Trimming cost V 3 bases and J 2 bases, with 14 bases left between them.